This T cell receptor (beta chain) was identified during a study of metastatic and nonmetastatic thyroid tumors. Study context: Where malignant and benign thyroid patients were concerned, repertoires were compared across blood and tumor or nodule tissue.

TCRdb re-called the PCR reads via MiXCR. The repertoire holds 45,000 to 60,000 clones, with approximately 19% as singletons. The CDR3 spans 18 residues. Trimming took 1 base from V and 0 from J, leaving 13 bases between them. Germline loops: CDR1 MNHNS, CDR2 SASEGT. Patients underwent thyroid surgery, and none had received any treatment before it. This clone was counted only a few times. The clonotype originates from a female donor with papillary thyroid cancer or a benign thyroid nodule (not recorded which). Some clones in this sample may be carry-over from other donors' samples. The rearrangement uses TRBV6-1 and TRBJ1-6; possibly TRBD1 for D (6 bases). The specimen was blood. CDR3 sequence (DNA): TGTGCCAGCAGTGAAGTACGACAGGAGAGCTCCTATAATTCACCCCTCCACTTT. Translating it yields CASSEVRQESSYNSPLHF.